The TCR beta chain under discussion was sequenced for a study of control samples from healthy donors and cancer patients. Only in-frame clones appear in the TCRdb table, and some are missing; sequencing was by immunoSEQ multiplex PCR. The data show more than 95,000 clones, about 92% seen once. The CDR3 covers 16 residues. Germline CDR1 reads SGHAT; CDR2 reads FQNNGV. J was trimmed by 5 bases and V by 1 base; bases with no gene match: 8. The clonotype originates from a man in his late teens or twenties in good health. The sample was blood. The chain has TRBV11-2 and TRBJ2-7; 10 bases match TRBD2. The CDR3 DNA follows: TGTGCCAGCAGCTTAGGAGCGGGACTAGCGTCAGACGAGCAGTACTTC. Translation gives CASSLGAGLASDEQYF.